These 19 T cell receptor beta chains share one sample of origin, sequenced in a study of T-cell reconstitution after alpha-beta-depleted transplantation in children. Unique molecular identifiers were built into the TCRbeta library. TCRdb re-derived calls from the PCR reads in MiXCR, one entry per CDR3 protein. The data hold over 85,000 distinct CDR3 sequences, with 6% to 9% observed a single time. The source material was PBMCs, sampled before TCRalphabeta/CD19-depleted stem cell transplant. Every receptor here comes from a boy aged 2 to 10 with acute lymphoblastic leukemia, due to receive a stem cell transplant.

This clonotype was observed a handful of times. The rearrangement joins TRBV6-4 to TRBJ2-1, with D possibly TRBD2 on 7 matching bases. This CDR3 region has 14 residues. V shed 2 bases and J shed 5 bases, with 10 bases lying between them. In germline, CDR1 is MRHNA, CDR2 SNTAGT. The CDR3 DNA is TGTGCCAGCAGTGACGGGGGGGCAAACAATGAGCAGTTCTTC. This translates into CASSDGGANNEQFF.

This clonotype was counted ten times or more. The chain employs TRBV4-1 and TRBJ1-1; D unresolved. This CDR3 comprises 11 residues. Germline CDR1 and CDR2: MGHRA and YSYEKL. The V gene lost 6 bases and the J gene lost 1 base, with 3 bases spanning the gap. DNA for the CDR3: TGCGCCAGCAGTGAGAACACTGAAGCTTTCTTT. Protein sequence: CASSENTEAFF.

This clonotype was detected ten times or more. The chain uses TRBV2 and TRBJ2-2; D not certain. CDR3 size: 16 residues. Germline V gene lookup returns CDR1 SNHLY and CDR2 FYNNEI. The germline V and J ends were trimmed by 6 bases and 0 bases, with 14 bases remaining between them. CDR3 sequence: CASRSGPAANTGELFF. The CDR3 DNA reads TGTGCCAGCAGGTCCGGCCCTGCAGCGAACACCGGGGAGCTGTTTTTT.

This clonotype showed up just a few times. The rearrangement uses TRBV4-3 and TRBJ2-5; D unclear. The V and J ends lost 0 bases and 4 bases respectively, with 12 bases between them. The germline CDR1 and CDR2 sequences are LGHNA and YSLEER. This CDR3 comprises 15 residues. CDR3 protein: CASSQDVGQAETQYF. In nucleotides, the CDR3 is TGCGCCAGCAGCCAAGATGTAGGGCAGGCAGAGACCCAGTACTTC.

This clonotype was observed a handful of times. The V call is TRBV13, the J call TRBJ2-1; D perhaps matches TRBD1 (6 bases). Trimming removed 0 bases at V and 0 bases at J, with 6 bases between. CDR1 is PRHDT and CDR2 is FYEKMQ in the germline V gene (reference sequence). This CDR3 region has 15 residues. CDR3 loop: CASSLGDSSYNEQFF. In DNA form, the CDR3 reads TGTGCCAGCAGCTTAGGGGACAGCTCCTACAATGAGCAGTTCTTC.

This clonotype was picked up many times. The chain has TRBV7-2 and TRBJ1-2; D might be TRBD1 (6 bases). Germline CDR1 is SGHTA and CDR2 is FQGNSA. The CDR3 covers 15 residues. Trimming removed 1 base from V and 4 bases from J, with 13 bases in between. For the CDR3, the DNA is TGTGCCAGCAGCTTAGGCACAGGGACCCGCTATGGCTACACCTTC. Residues: CASSLGTGTRYGYTF. Using reference TRBV7-2 and TRBJ1-2 for the parts outside the CDR3, the full variable domain is GAGVSQSPSNKVTEKGKDVELRCDPISGHTALYWYRQSLGQGLEFLIYFQGNSAPDKSGLPSDRFSAERTGGSVSTLTIQRTQQEDSAVYLCASSLGTGTRYGYTFGSGTRLTVV.

This clonotype showed up many times. This chain joins TRBV3-1 and TRBJ2-7; weak D call: TRBD2 (6 bases). The ends were cut back, 0 bases at V and 1 base at J, with 10 bases in the middle. CDR1 and CDR2 (germline): LGHDT, YNNKEL (reference sequence). This CDR3 has 15 residues. The CDR3 DNA is TGTGCCAGCAGCCAAGAATACGGGGGATCCTACGAGCAGTACTTC. Protein product: CASSQEYGGSYEQYF.

The genes are TRBV11-2 and TRBJ1-4; 10 bases align to TRBD1. The length of the CDR3 is 15 residues. CDR1 and CDR2 from the germline V gene are SGHAT and FQNNGV. V gave up 2 bases and J gave up 7 bases; unmatched junction bases: 4. In DNA, the CDR3 is TGTGCCAGCAGCTTATCGACAGGGGGCGGTGAAAAACTGTTTTTT. Amino acid sequence: CASSLSTGGGEKLFF.

This clonotype has ten or more counts. V usage is TRBV7-8 and J usage is TRBJ1-1, with D possibly TRBD1 on 6 matching bases. V lost 7 bases and J 6 bases, leaving 18 bases between the germline ends. The germline CDR1 and CDR2 sequences are SGHVS and FQNEAQ. The CDR3 consists of 14 residues. Here the CDR3 reads CASINTGKVAEAFF. Here the CDR3 DNA reads TGTGCCAGCATCAACACAGGGAAGGTGGCTGAAGCTTTCTTT.

The table lists this clonotype with many counts. The chain is built from TRBV7-9 and TRBJ2-3; D is possibly TRBD1 (5 bases). V was trimmed by 1 base and J by 8 bases, leaving 10 bases between them. CDR3 length equals 13 residues. The germline CDR1 and CDR2 sequences are SEHNR and FQNEAQ (reference sequence). The CDR3 protein is CASSLESRVTQYF. For the CDR3, the DNA is TGTGCCAGCAGCTTAGAGTCCAGGGTTACGCAGTATTTT.

This clonotype has only a few counts. The gene calls are TRBV4-1 and TRBJ2-2; TRBD2 agrees at 14 bases. The CDR3 is 18 residues long. Germline-derived CDR1 and CDR2 are MGHRA and YSYEKL. The ends lost 4 bases at V and 2 bases at J; junction bases unmatched: 6. The CDR3 DNA reads TGCGCCAGCAGCCCCGGGGGACTAGCGGGGGCCAACACCGGGGAGCTGTTTTTT. It is translated as CASSPGGLAGANTGELFF.

Points on this clonotype: Likely a read error: the CDR3 ends without its conserved phenylalanine or tryptophan. The chain is built from TRBV18 and TRBJ1-3; 11 bases agree with TRBD1. Trimming cost V 6 bases and J 0 bases; bases outside gene matches: 4. CDR1 and CDR2 from the germline V gene are KGHSH and LQKENI. The length of the CDR3 is 16 residues. CDR3 DNA sequence: TGTGCCAGCTCTCAAGGGACAGGGGGCTCTGGAAACACCATATATTGT. It is translated as CASSQGTGGSGNTIYC.

A few counts support this clonotype. The V and J genes are TRBV2 and TRBJ1-2; 8 nucleotides align to TRBD1. V gave up 8 bases and J gave up 4 bases; unmatched junction bases: 6. CDR3 length: 13 residues. Germline CDR1 SNHLY, CDR2 FYNNEI. The CDR3 sequence: CASSQGASYGYTF. For the CDR3, the DNA is TGTGCCAGCTCTCAGGGGGCCAGCTATGGCTACACCTTC.

The genes are TRBV19 and TRBJ2-7, with 7 bases matching TRBD1. J gave up 5 bases and V 7 bases, and 8 bases lay outside the gene matches. The CDR3 extends over 13 amino acids. Germline CDR1 reads LNHDA; CDR2 reads SQIVND (reference sequence). The CDR3 here is CASTATDRDEQYF. The CDR3 region has the DNA TGTGCCAGTACCGCCACCGACAGGGACGAGCAGTACTTC. The full variable domain, in which reference TRBV19 and TRBJ2-7 provide the parts outside the CDR3, is DGGITQSPKYLFRKEGQNVTLSCEQNLNHDAMYWYRQDPGQGLRLIYYSQIVNDFQKGDIAEGYSVSREKKESFPLTVTSAQKNPTAFYLCASTATDRDEQYFGPGTRLTVT.

This clonotype was seen repeatedly, ten times or more. The V gene is TRBV20-1, the J gene TRBJ2-3, with D possibly TRBD1 on 7 matching bases. The length of the CDR3 is 15 residues. CDR1 and CDR2 from the germline V gene are DFQATT and SNEGSKA (reference sequence). The V gene lost 1 base and the J gene lost 0 bases, with 11 bases spanning the gap. The CDR3 coding sequence is TGCAGTGCTAGAGGCGGGACAGCCAGCACAGATACGCAGTATTTT. Translation: CSARGGTASTDTQYF.

In its sample, this clonotype was seen many times. The CDR3 here is CSARLAGGPGSYNEQFF. CDR3 nucleotide sequence: TGCAGTGCTAGACTAGCGGGGGGGCCGGGCTCCTACAATGAGCAGTTCTTC. The chain recombines TRBV20-1 with TRBJ2-1, with 12 positions matching TRBD2. This CDR3 has 17 amino acids. Per the germline V gene, CDR1 is DFQATT and CDR2 is SNEGSKA (reference sequence). V lost 2 bases and J lost 0; bases outside the gene matches: 5.

V and J are TRBV6-1 and TRBJ1-6; D is unclear. The CDR3 spans 15 residues. Germline V gives CDR1 MNHNS, CDR2 SASEGT. V shed 4 bases and J shed 5 bases, with 12 bases lying between them. The CDR3, as DNA: TGTGCCAGCAGTGTTTGGACGGCGAATAATTCACCCCTCCACTTT. Translating gives CASSVWTANNSPLHF.

This clonotype was recorded at least ten times. This chain links TRBV7-9 with TRBJ2-1; 7 bases are shared with TRBD1. This CDR3 is 14 amino acids long. The V segment lost 4 bases and the J segment 5 bases; nucleotides outside the gene matches: 5. Looked up from germline, CDR1 is SEHNR and CDR2 is FQNEAQ (reference sequence). For the CDR3, the DNA is TGTGCCAGCAGCTCGGAAGGGGGCAACAATGAGCAGTTCTTC. This codes for CASSSEGGNNEQFF. Complete variable domain (other parts from reference TRBV7-9 and TRBJ2-1): DTGVSQNPRHKITKRGQNVTFRCDPISEHNRLYWYRQTLGQGPEFLTYFQNEAQLEKSRLLSDRFSAERPKGSFSTLEIQRTEQGDSAMYLCASSSEGGNNEQFFGPGTRLTVL.

The J gene is TRBJ2-7, the V gene TRBV4-1, with 7 bases identical to TRBD1. The V gene end was trimmed by 3 bases and the J gene end by 0 bases; junction bases not matched to a gene: 8. This CDR3 region has 16 residues. CDR1 and CDR2 (germline): MGHRA, YSYEKL. As DNA, the CDR3 is TGCGCCAGCAGCCAGATGGCCAGGGGGACCTCCTACGAGCAGTACTTC. Residues: CASSQMARGTSYEQYF.